One sample yielded the 2 T cell receptor beta chains listed below, sequenced in a study of breast tumors, draining lymph nodes, adjacent tissues. One entry per CDR3 protein, called by TCRdb with MiXCR from the multiplex PCR reads. The sample lists roughly 130,000 distinct CDR3 sequences; around 20% were seen once. Axillary draining lymph nodes of breast cancer patients supplied the node samples. The sequencing input was axillary lymph node tissue. The receptors derive from a female donor with breast cancer. Some clones in this sample may be carry-over from other donors' samples.

This clonotype was recorded at least ten times. The chain joins TRBV29-1 to TRBJ2-7; D is perhaps TRBD1 or TRBD2 (5 bases each). V was pared by 4 bases and J by 2 bases, with 12 bases between. Germline assignment: CDR1 SQVTM and CDR2 ANQGSEA. The CDR3 has 13 amino acids. CDR3 in amino acids: CSVVRGNTYEQYF. CDR3 bases: TGCAGCGTTGTACGGGGCAATACCTACGAGCAGTACTTC.

At least ten counts were recorded for this clonotype. V gene TRBV29-1 combines with J gene TRBJ2-1; 10 bases agree with TRBD1. CDR1 is SQVTM, CDR2 ANQGSEA, per germline. After removal of 4 bases from V and 6 bases from J, the junction contained 6 bases not matched to a gene. CDR3 length equals 14 residues. The CDR3 spells CSVVRGQGFNEQFF. CDR3 coding DNA: TGCAGCGTTGTCAGGGGACAGGGGTTCAATGAGCAGTTCTTC.